The T cell receptor beta chain under discussion was sequenced for a study of blood T cell repertoires in COVID-19. On the study more broadly: Samples came from the United States, Italy and Spain, spanning acute and convalescent COVID-19. Nucleic acid was either cDNA or gDNA, and it came from T cells, B-cell-depleted T cells, or PBMCs.

Germline CDR1 reads LNHDA; CDR2 reads SQIVND (reference sequence). V lost 5 bases, J lost 2 bases, and 11 bases stayed unmatched. This CDR3 region has 17 residues. Profiling relied on immunoSEQ multiplex PCR, and the TCRdb table lists in-frame clones only, not all of them. The repertoire includes 95,000 to 150,000 clones, around 83% of them detected once, and roughly 3.2% sits in the top ten. The sample was peripheral blood. V and J are TRBV19 and TRBJ1-3, with TRBD1 identical over 8 bases. The origin of this receptor is a woman aged 80 or older with COVID-19, enrolled during active disease. The CDR3 bases are TGTGCCAGTAGTCTCGGGACAGGTTTGGCGGCTGGAAACACCATATATTTT. It specifies CASSLGTGLAAGNTIYF.